The next 17 T cell receptor beta chains were all read from a single sample in a study of neurological immune-mediated disorders. MiXCR, run by TCRdb on the 5' RACE reads, gives a single entry per CDR3 protein. The table has tens of thousands of distinct CDR3 sequences, 5.2% seen once; the top ten hold 6% to 9.5%. The sequenced sample was PBMCs. These receptors all come from a man between 18 and 35 years old with multiple sclerosis.

This clonotype was counted at least ten times. V is TRBV7-8 and J is TRBJ2-3; maybe TRBD2 (6 bases). Germline CDR1 reads SGHVS; CDR2 reads FQNEAQ. This CDR3 has 16 residues. V lost 2 bases and J lost 3, with 15 bases in between. CDR3 residues: CASSLRGGPGTDTQYF. CDR3 in DNA: TGTGCCAGCAGCTTACGGGGAGGACCCGGGACAGATACGCAGTATTTT.

This clonotype appeared a few times. The chain employs TRBV7-2 and TRBJ2-7; no definite D call. Germline V gene data show CDR1 as SGHTA and CDR2 as FQGNSA. With 1 base removed from V and 3 bases from J, the gap between germline ends came to 22 bases. This CDR3 comprises 18 residues. The DNA for the CDR3 is TGTGCCAGCAGCTTAGGACTCAACCAGAAGGCTAGATTCTACGAGCAGTACTTC. Amino acids: CASSLGLNQKARFYEQYF.

This clonotype was seen at least ten times. The chain employs TRBV9 and TRBJ2-5, with 10 positions matching TRBD2. This CDR3 contains 15 residues. The germline V gene has CDR1 SGDLS and CDR2 YYNGEE. V was clipped by 4 bases and J by 3 bases; unmatched bases: 6. CDR3 loop: CASSKTSGPEETQYF. The CDR3 DNA is TGTGCCAGCAGCAAGACTAGCGGGCCTGAAGAGACCCAGTACTTC.

In its sample, this clonotype was seen many times. The V and J genes are TRBV12-3 or TRBV12-4 and TRBJ2-7, with TRBD1 matching 10 bases. The ends lost 5 bases at V and 4 bases at J; junction bases unmatched: 14. The CDR3 is 17 residues long. CDR3 in DNA: TGTGCCAGCAGTCGTAGACAGGGGGCGATTTCCAGTTACGAGCAGTACTTC. It translates to CASSRRQGAISSYEQYF.

The V call is TRBV7-9, the J call TRBJ2-7, with TRBD1 identical over 11 bases. V gave up 5 bases and J gave up 4 bases; unmatched junction bases: 10. Germline CDR1 is SEHNR and CDR2 is FQNEAQ (reference sequence). CDR3 size: 16 residues. The CDR3 here is CASSSGTGGVGYEQYF. The DNA of the CDR3 is TGTGCCAGCAGCAGCGGGACAGGGGGAGTAGGGTACGAGCAGTACTTC.

A remark on this clonotype: Since the CDR3 does not end with the conserved phenylalanine or tryptophan, this likely comes from a read error. This chain uses TRBV12-3 or TRBV12-4 with TRBJ2-5; 14 bases are shared with TRBD2. After removal of 5 bases from V and 1 base from J, the junction contained 6 bases not matched to a gene. The CDR3 totals 17 residues. Here the CDR3 reads CASSLGLAGGGQETQYY. CDR3 coding DNA: TGTGCCAGCAGTCTTGGACTAGCGGGGGGTGGCCAAGAGACCCAGTACTAC.

The J gene is TRBJ2-7, the V gene TRBV20-1; 11 nucleotides line up with TRBD2. CDR1 and CDR2 (germline): DFQATT, SNEGSKA (reference sequence). This CDR3 has 14 residues. DNA for the CDR3: TGCGGTGTCACCACTAGCGGGAGAAAGTACGAGCAGTACTTC. Its translation: CGVTTSGRKYEQYF.

This clonotype has a count of ten or more. The chain couples TRBV20-1 to TRBJ2-7, with 9 bases lining up with TRBD1. CDR1 is DFQATT and CDR2 is SNEGSKA in the germline V gene (reference sequence). The CDR3 is 14 residues long. V lost 4 bases and J lost 5; bases outside the gene matches: 9. CDR3: CSATPGTGIDEQYF. The CDR3 DNA follows: TGCAGTGCTACCCCCGGGACAGGGATCGACGAGCAGTACTTC.

This clonotype was detected many times. V usage is TRBV15 and J usage is TRBJ2-7, with 13 bases fitting TRBD2. Germline values: CDR1 LNHNV, CDR2 YYDKDF (reference sequence). This CDR3 spans 17 amino acids. V was clipped by 3 bases and J by 8 bases; unmatched bases: 13. CDR3 bases: TGTGCCACCAGCAGTCGCTGGACTAGCGGGGGCCGAGAAAAGCAGTACTTC. This codes for CATSSRWTSGGREKQYF.

This clonotype was found many times. The chain employs TRBV20-1 and TRBJ1-5; TRBD1 might be the D (5 bases). Per the germline V gene, CDR1 is DFQATT and CDR2 is SNEGSKA (reference sequence). CDR3 length equals 18 residues. Trimming pared 1 base from V and 6 bases from J, leaving 25 bases between. CDR3 in amino acids: CSARVRVRTGPSGQPQHF. For the CDR3, the DNA is TGCAGTGCTAGAGTCCGAGTCAGGACGGGGCCTAGCGGTCAGCCCCAGCATTTT.

This clonotype has at least ten counts. This chain links TRBV20-1 with TRBJ2-1, with a weak D call TRBD1 (5 bases). Germline values: CDR1 DFQATT, CDR2 SNEGSKA (reference sequence). Trimming took 5 bases from V and 3 from J, leaving 11 bases between them. The CDR3 totals 13 residues. The CDR3 DNA reads TGCAGTGCTCCAGGGTTGGTCTACAATGAGCAGTTCTTC. Protein: CSAPGLVYNEQFF.

This clonotype has a count of ten or more. The V gene is TRBV24-1, the J gene TRBJ2-3; 10 nucleotides agree with TRBD2. In germline, CDR1 is KGHDR, CDR2 SFDVKD. V shed 3 bases, J shed 4 bases, and the junction held 6 bases outside the gene matches. The CDR3 is 16 residues long. The CDR3 reads CATSDPVAGGADTQYF. The CDR3 region has the DNA TGTGCCACCAGTGATCCGGTAGCGGGAGGAGCAGATACGCAGTATTTT.

This clonotype was recorded at least ten times. The CDR3, as DNA: TGTGCCAGCAGCTTGGCGTTGGATACGCAGTATTTT. Its protein product is CASSLALDTQYF. The V gene is TRBV5-6, the J gene TRBJ2-3; D gene unclear. Trimming stripped 0 bases from V and 6 bases from J, with 5 bases between. The CDR3 runs 12 residues. Germline loops: CDR1 SGHDT, CDR2 YYEEEE.

Ten or more counts support this clonotype. The chain recombines TRBV12-3 or TRBV12-4 with TRBJ1-1; D possibly corresponds to TRBD1 (5 bases). V lost 8 bases and J lost 1, with 17 bases in between. The length of the CDR3 is 15 residues. CDR3 sequence reads: CASLPTGQENTEAFF. The CDR3 region has the DNA TGTGCCAGCTTACCTACGGGGCAGGAGAACACTGAAGCTTTCTTT.

This clonotype was seen repeatedly, ten times or more. The chain links TRBV20-1 to TRBJ2-1; TRBD2 matches at 13 bases. The trim removed 6 bases at V and 9 bases at J, leaving 8 bases unmatched. From germline, CDR1 is DFQATT and CDR2 SNEGSKA (reference sequence). The CDR3 runs to 14 residues. This CDR3 reads CSARTSGGLTEQFF. CDR3 DNA sequence: TGCAGTGCAAGGACTAGCGGGGGCCTTACTGAGCAGTTCTTC.

In this sample, this clonotype turned up many times. The rearrangement uses TRBV7-2 and TRBJ2-3; 11 nucleotides line up with TRBD2. Germline lookup yields CDR1 SGHTA and CDR2 FQGNSA. The CDR3 length is 16 residues. V shed 4 bases and J 1 base; nucleotides not matched to a gene: 4. The CDR3 DNA follows: TGTGCCAGCAGCTACACTAGCGGGGGTCGCACAGATACGCAGTATTTT. This sequence encodes CASSYTSGGRTDTQYF.

This clonotype was detected only a few times. This sequence may be a read error, since a much larger clone differs from it by one base. This chain joins TRBV5-1 and TRBJ2-3; D perhaps matches TRBD2 (5 bases). CDR1 and CDR2 from the germline V gene are SGHRS and YFSETQ. CDR3 length: 14 amino acids. Trimming pared 6 bases from V and 0 bases from J, leaving 11 bases between. DNA for the CDR3: TGCGCCAGCACCCTCAGCGGAAGCACAGATACGCAGTATTTT. It yields the protein CASTLSGSTDTQYF.